The source of this TCR beta chain is a study of cytomegalovirus exposure and HLA in healthy donors. Background on the study: Counted in an early data release were 75 million to 85 million unique TCRs from HLA-typed donors.

The V and J ends lost 0 bases and 6 bases respectively, with 12 bases between them. CDR1 and CDR2 from the germline V gene are SGHTA and FQGTGA. This CDR3 contains 14 residues. The PCR had 60 Vbeta and 13 Jbeta primers. TCRdb keeps only in-frame clones here, not all; method: immunoSEQ multiplex PCR. The sample consists of tens of thousands of clones, 7.6% of them appearing once. The sequence derives from a man aged 45-60 years in good health and CMV-seronegative. The J gene is TRBJ2-7, the V gene TRBV7-3; D is unclear. Sequenced sample: PBMCs. CDR3 sequence: CASSLTPLTGEQYF. CDR3 sequence (DNA): TGTGCCAGCAGCTTAACTCCCCTCACTGGCGAGCAGTACTTC.